One and the same sample provided the 5 T cell receptor beta chains below, sequenced in a study of T-cell reconstitution after alpha-beta-depleted transplantation in children (dated by TCRdb to 2015 to 2016). The library was built by means of PCR. Sequencing was performed on an Illumina HiSeq 2500. To normalize quantification of the TCRbeta repertoire, the TCR libraries were built with molecular barcoding that relied on unique molecular identifiers. TCRdb reprocessed the public reads (quality trimming at Q25 with fastp, clone calling with MiXCR) and kept in-frame beta chains. A single entry per CDR3 protein holds the most common genes and DNA from its merged rows. The sample profile shows 250,000 to 350,000 distinct CDR3 sequences; 9.9% of them were found once. Over 9% of the sample goes to the ten largest clones. The source material was PBMCs from the stem cell graft donor, sampled from the stem cell graft. Every receptor here comes from a human donor who donated a stem cell graft to a child with SCID.

This clonotype has just a few counts. The CDR3 here is CATSADQGLAGSADTQYF. CDR3 nucleotides: TGTGCCACCAGTGCCGACCAGGGACTAGCGGGTTCGGCAGATACGCAGTATTTT. This sequence joins TRBV15 and TRBJ2-3; 12 nucleotides agree with TRBD2. The germline gives CDR1 LNHNV, CDR2 YYDKDF (reference sequence). The length of the CDR3 is 18 residues. With V trimmed by 6 bases and J by 4 bases, 14 bases remained unmatched.

The rearrangement links TRBV5-1 to TRBJ2-2; possible D gene TRBD2, 6 bases. V lost 2 bases to trimming and J lost 2 bases, with 13 bases between them. CDR3 length: 16 amino acids. CDR1 is SGHRS and CDR2 is YFSETQ in the germline V gene. CDR3 residues: CASSFNGGINTGELFF. The DNA for the CDR3 is TGCGCCAGCAGCTTTAACGGGGGAATAAACACCGGGGAGCTGTTTTTT.

This clonotype has just a few counts. The J gene is TRBJ2-3, the V gene TRBV5-1, with 8 nucleotides matching TRBD1. This CDR3 region has 14 residues. The germline V gene encodes CDR1 SGHRS and CDR2 YFSETQ. J was trimmed by 5 bases and V by 5 bases; bases with no gene match: 7. The CDR3 spells CASSGQGSKDTQYF. CDR3 bases: TGCGCCAGCAGTGGACAGGGTTCGAAAGATACGCAGTATTTT. The variable domain in full, with the rest retrieved from reference TRBV5-1 and TRBJ2-3, is KAGVTQTPRYLIKTRGQQVTLSCSPISGHRSVSWYQQTPGQGLQFLFEYFSETQRNKGNFPGRFSGRQFSNSRSEMNVSTLELGDSALYLCASSGQGSKDTQYFGPGTRLTVL.

The V and J genes are TRBV7-3 and TRBJ2-3; no clear D gene. This CDR3 has 16 amino acids. Per germline, CDR1 SGHTA and CDR2 FQGTGA. Trimming pared 2 bases from V and 0 bases from J, leaving 12 bases between. CDR3 residues: CASSLGVRPSTDTQYF. CDR3 in DNA: TGTGCCAGCAGCTTAGGGGTCAGGCCAAGCACAGATACGCAGTATTTT.

This clonotype was seen a few times. The gene calls are TRBV4-2 and TRBJ1-5; 7 positions agree with TRBD1. V shed 0 bases, J shed 9 bases, and the junction held 2 bases outside the gene matches. From germline, CDR1 is LGHNA and CDR2 YNFKEQ. CDR3 length: 13 residues. The CDR3 sequence: CASSQDQGGPQHF. In DNA, the CDR3 is TGTGCCAGCAGCCAAGATCAGGGGGGGCCCCAGCATTTT.